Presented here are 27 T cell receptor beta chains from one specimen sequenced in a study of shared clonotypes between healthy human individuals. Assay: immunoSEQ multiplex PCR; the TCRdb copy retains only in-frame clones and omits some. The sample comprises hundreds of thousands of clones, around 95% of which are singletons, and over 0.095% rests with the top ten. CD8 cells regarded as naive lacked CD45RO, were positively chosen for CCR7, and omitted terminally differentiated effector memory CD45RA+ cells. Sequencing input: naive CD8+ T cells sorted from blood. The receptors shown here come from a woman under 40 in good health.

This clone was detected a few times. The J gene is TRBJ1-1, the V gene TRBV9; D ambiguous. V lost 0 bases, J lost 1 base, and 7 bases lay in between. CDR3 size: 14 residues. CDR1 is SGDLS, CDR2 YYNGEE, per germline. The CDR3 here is CASSVEGGNTEAFF. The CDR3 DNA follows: TGTGCCAGCAGCGTAGAAGGAGGGAACACTGAAGCTTTCTTT.

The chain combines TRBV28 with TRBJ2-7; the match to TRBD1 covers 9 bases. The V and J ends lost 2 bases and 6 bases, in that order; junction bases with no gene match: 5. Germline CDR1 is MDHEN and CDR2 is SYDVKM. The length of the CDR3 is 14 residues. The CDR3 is CASSLMGQGGEQYF. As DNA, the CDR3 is TGTGCCAGCAGTTTAATGGGACAGGGAGGCGAGCAGTACTTC.

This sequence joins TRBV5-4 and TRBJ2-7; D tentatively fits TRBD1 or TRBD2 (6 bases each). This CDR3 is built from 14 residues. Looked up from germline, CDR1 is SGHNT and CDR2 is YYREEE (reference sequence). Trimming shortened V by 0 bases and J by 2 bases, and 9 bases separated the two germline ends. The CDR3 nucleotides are TGTGCCAGCAGCTTGGTGGGGGGCCCCTACGAGCAGTACTTC. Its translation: CASSLVGGPYEQYF.

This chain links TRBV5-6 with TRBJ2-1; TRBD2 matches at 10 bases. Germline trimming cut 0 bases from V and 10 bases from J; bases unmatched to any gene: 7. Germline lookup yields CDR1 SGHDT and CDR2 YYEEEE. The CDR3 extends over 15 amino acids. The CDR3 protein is CASSLGLAGVGEQFF. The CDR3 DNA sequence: TGTGCCAGCAGCTTGGGGCTAGCGGGAGTTGGGGAGCAGTTCTTC.

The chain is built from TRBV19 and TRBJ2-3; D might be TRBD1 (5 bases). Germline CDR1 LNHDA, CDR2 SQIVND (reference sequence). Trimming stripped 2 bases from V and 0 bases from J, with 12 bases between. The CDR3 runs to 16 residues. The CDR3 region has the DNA TGTGCCAGTAGTATACCGACAGCCACTAGCACAGATACGCAGTATTTT. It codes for CASSIPTATSTDTQYF.

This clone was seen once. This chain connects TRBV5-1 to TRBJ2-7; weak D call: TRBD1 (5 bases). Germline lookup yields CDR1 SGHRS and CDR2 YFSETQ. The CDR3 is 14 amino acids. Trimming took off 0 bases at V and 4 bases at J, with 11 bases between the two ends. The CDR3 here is CASSLGIGEYEQYF. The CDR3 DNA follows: TGCGCCAGCAGCTTGGGCATAGGGGAATACGAGCAGTACTTC.

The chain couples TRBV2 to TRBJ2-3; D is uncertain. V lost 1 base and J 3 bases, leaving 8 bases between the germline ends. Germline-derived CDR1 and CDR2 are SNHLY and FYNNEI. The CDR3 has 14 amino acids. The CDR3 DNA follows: TGTGCCAGCAGTGAAGTCTTAGCTACAGATACGCAGTATTTT. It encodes CASSEVLATDTQYF.

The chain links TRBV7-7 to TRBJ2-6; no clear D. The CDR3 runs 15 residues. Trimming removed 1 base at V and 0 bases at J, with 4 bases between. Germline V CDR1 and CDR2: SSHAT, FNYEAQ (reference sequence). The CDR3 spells CASSLGRSGANVLTF. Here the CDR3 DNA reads TGTGCCAGCAGCTTAGGTCGCTCTGGGGCCAACGTCCTGACTTTC.

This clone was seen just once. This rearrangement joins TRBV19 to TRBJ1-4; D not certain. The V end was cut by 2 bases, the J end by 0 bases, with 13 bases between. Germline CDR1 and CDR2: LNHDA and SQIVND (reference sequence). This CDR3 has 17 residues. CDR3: CASSIPPEGPTNEKLFF. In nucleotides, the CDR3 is TGTGCCAGTAGTATACCGCCAGAAGGACCAACTAATGAAAAACTGTTTTTT.

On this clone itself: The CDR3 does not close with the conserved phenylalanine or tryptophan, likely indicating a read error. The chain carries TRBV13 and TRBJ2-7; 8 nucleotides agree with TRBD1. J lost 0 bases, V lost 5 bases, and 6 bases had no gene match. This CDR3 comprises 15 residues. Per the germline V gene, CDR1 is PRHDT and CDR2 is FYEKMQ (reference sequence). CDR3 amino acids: CASSPDRATSYEQYL. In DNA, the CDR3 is TGTGCCAGCAGCCCGGACAGGGCGACCTCCTACGAGCAGTACCTC.

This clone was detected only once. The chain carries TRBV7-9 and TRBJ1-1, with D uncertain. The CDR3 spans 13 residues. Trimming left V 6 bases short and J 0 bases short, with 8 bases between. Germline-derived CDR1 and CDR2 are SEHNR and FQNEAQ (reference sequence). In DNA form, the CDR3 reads TGTGCCAGCAGGACCGTCATGAACACTGAAGCTTTCTTT. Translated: CASRTVMNTEAFF.

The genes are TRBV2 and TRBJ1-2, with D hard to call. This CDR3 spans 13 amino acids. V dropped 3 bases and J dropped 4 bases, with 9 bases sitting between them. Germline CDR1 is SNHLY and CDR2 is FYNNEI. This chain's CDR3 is CASSDGVSYGYTF. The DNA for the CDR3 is TGTGCCAGCAGTGACGGGGTATCCTATGGCTACACCTTC.

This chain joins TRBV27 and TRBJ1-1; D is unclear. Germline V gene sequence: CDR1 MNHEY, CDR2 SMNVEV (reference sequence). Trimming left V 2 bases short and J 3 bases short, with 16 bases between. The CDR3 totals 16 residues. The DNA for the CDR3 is TGTGCCAGCAGTTTAGTTTTCGAGGTACGGTACACTGAAGCTTTCTTT. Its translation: CASSLVFEVRYTEAFF.

The CDR3 region is CASSQSGGTDTQYF. The CDR3 DNA reads as TGTGCCAGCAGCCAAAGCGGGGGCACAGATACGCAGTATTTT. This sequence joins TRBV7-6 and TRBJ2-3; 7 positions agree with TRBD2. Trimming took 5 bases from V and 1 from J; bases not matched to a gene: 3. Germline V lookup: CDR1 SGHVS, CDR2 FNYEAQ. This CDR3 region has 14 residues.

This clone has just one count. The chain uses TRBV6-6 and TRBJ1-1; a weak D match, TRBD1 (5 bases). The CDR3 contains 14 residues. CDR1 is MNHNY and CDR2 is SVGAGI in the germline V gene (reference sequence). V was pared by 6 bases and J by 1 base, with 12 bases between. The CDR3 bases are TGTGCCAGCAGCCCCGGGGGGGAGAACACTGAAGCTTTCTTT. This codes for CASSPGGENTEAFF.

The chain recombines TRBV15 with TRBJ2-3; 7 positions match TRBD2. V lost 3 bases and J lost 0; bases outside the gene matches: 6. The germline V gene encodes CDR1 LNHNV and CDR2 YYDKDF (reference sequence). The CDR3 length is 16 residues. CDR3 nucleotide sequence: TGTGCCACCAGCAGCCTGACTAGCTCTAGCACAGATACGCAGTATTTT. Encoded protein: CATSSLTSSSTDTQYF.

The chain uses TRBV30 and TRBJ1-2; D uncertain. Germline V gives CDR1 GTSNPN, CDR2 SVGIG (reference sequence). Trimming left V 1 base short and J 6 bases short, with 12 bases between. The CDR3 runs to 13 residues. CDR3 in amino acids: CAWSGMGSHGYTF. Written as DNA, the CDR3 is TGTGCCTGGAGTGGGATGGGAAGCCATGGCTACACCTTC. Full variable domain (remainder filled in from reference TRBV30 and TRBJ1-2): SQTIHQWPATLVQPVGSPLSLECTVEGTSNPNLYWYRQAAGRGLQLLFYSVGIGQISSEVPQNLSASRPQDRQFILSSKKLLLSDSGFYLCAWSGMGSHGYTFGSGTRLTVV.

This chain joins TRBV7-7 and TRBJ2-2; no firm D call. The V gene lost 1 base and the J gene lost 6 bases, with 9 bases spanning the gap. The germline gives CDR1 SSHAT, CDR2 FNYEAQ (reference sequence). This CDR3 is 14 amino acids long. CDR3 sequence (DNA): TGTGCCAGCAGCTTAGAGCAGGCCGCCGGGGAGCTGTTTTTT. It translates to CASSLEQAAGELFF. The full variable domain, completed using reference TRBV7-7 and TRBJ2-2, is GAGVSQSPRYKVTKRGQDVTLRCDPISSHATLYWYQQALGQGPEFLTYFNYEAQPDKSGLPSDRFSAERPEGSISTLTIQRTEQRDSAMYRCASSLEQAAGELFFGEGSRLTVL.

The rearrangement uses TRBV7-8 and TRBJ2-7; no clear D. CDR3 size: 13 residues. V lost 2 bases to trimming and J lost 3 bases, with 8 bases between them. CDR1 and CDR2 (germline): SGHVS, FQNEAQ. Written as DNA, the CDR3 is TGTGCCAGCAGCTTAAGTGAAATCTACGAGCAGTACTTC. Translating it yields CASSLSEIYEQYF.

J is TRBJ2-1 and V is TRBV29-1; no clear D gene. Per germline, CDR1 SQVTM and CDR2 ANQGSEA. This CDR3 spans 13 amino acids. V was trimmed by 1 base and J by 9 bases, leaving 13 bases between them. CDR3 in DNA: TGCAGCGTTGAAGGGGCCGAGCTCCTTGAGCAGTTCTTC. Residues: CSVEGAELLEQFF.

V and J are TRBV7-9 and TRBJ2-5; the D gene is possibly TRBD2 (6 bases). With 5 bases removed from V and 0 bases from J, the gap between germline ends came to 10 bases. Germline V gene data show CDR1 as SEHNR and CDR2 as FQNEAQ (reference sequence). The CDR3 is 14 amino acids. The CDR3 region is CASSQPSDQETQYF. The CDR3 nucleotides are TGTGCCAGCAGCCAACCTAGCGACCAAGAGACCCAGTACTTC.

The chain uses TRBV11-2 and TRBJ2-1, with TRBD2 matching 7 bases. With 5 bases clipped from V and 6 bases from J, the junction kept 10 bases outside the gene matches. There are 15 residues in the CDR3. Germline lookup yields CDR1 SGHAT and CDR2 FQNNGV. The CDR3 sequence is CASSPGGGAGNEQFF. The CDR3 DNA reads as TGTGCCAGCAGCCCGGGAGGAGGGGCGGGCAATGAGCAGTTCTTC.

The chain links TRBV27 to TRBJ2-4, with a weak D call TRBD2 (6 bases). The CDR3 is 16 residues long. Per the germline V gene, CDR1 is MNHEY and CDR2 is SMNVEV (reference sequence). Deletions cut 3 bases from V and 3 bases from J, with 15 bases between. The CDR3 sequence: CASSFIPGDGKNIQYF. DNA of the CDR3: TGTGCCAGCAGTTTCATACCGGGGGATGGCAAAAACATTCAGTACTTC.

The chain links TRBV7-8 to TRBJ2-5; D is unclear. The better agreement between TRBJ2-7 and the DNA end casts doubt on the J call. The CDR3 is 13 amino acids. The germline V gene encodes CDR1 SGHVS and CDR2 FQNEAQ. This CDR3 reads CASSLDYGYEQYF. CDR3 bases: TGTGCCAGCAGCTTAGATTACGGATACGAGCAGTACTTC.

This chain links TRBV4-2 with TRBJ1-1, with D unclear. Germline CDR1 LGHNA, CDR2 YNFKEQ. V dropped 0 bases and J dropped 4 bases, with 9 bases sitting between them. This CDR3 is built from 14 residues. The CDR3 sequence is CASSQEHLSTEAFF. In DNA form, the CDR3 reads TGTGCCAGCAGCCAAGAACATCTATCCACTGAAGCTTTCTTT.

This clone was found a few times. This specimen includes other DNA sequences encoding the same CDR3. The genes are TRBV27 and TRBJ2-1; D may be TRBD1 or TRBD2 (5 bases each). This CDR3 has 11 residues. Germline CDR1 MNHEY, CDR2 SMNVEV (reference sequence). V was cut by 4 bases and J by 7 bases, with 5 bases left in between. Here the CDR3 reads CASSWGNEQFF. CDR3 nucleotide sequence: TGTGCCAGCAGTTGGGGGAATGAGCAGTTCTTC.

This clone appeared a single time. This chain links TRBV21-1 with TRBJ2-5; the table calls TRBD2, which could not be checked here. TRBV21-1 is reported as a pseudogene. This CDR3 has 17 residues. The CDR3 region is CASSKIRVAGELETQYF. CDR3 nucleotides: TGTGCCAGCAGCAAAATTCGGGTAGCGGGAGAATTAGAGACCCAGTACTTC.